Below, 17 T cell receptor beta chains from the same sample are listed, as sequenced in a study of shared clonotypes between healthy human individuals. Naive-designated CD8 cells lacked CD45RO, were positively enriched for CCR7, and omitted terminally differentiated effector memory CD45RA+ cells. Data came from immunoSEQ multiplex PCR; TCRdb stores just in-frame clones and leaves some out. The sample shows roughly 600,000 clones, roughly 98% of them seen only once. Input material: naive CD8+ T cells sorted from blood. The receptors come from a man in his thirties or forties in good health.

This chain uses TRBV4-1 with TRBJ2-4; D call uncertain. Trimming left V 1 base short and J 5 bases short, with 15 bases between. CDR1 is MGHRA and CDR2 is YSYEKL in the germline V gene. The CDR3 is 16 residues long. CDR3 bases: TGCGCCAGCAGCCAAGGGCAGTCAAAGACGGAAAACATTCAGTACTTC. Protein: CASSQGQSKTENIQYF.

The chain links TRBV6-6 to TRBJ2-7; TRBD1 aligns across 7 bases. Germline assignment: CDR1 MNHNY and CDR2 SVGAGI (reference sequence). This CDR3 is 12 amino acids long. The ends lost 6 bases at V and 7 bases at J; junction bases unmatched: 6. The CDR3 coding sequence is TGTGCCAGCAGCGGGGACAGTCAGGAGCAGTACTTC. Translating gives CASSGDSQEQYF.

Note on this clone: The same CDR3 can be traced to other DNA sequences in this sample. This chain links TRBV7-9 with TRBJ2-1; D unresolved. Trimming removed 0 bases at V and 7 bases at J, with 4 bases between. The CDR3 is 12 residues long. The germline gives CDR1 SEHNR, CDR2 FQNEAQ (reference sequence). As DNA, the CDR3 is TGTGCCAGCAGCTTAGCCCGGAATGAGCAGTTCTTC. It codes for CASSLARNEQFF.

The chain has TRBV4-1 and TRBJ1-2, with D possibly matching TRBD1 (6 bases). V gave up 2 bases and J gave up 6 bases, with 16 bases separating them. The germline V gene has CDR1 MGHRA and CDR2 YSYEKL. The CDR3 has 15 residues. The CDR3 region is CASSQTGNRLHGYTF. CDR3 bases: TGCGCCAGCAGCCAAACAGGGAACAGGCTCCATGGCTACACCTTC.

The chain has TRBV7-9 and TRBJ2-3; TRBD2 aligns across 8 bases. There are 16 residues in the CDR3. Germline lookup yields CDR1 SEHNR and CDR2 FQNEAQ (reference sequence). Trimming cost V 1 base and J 6 bases; bases outside gene matches: 9. The CDR3 loop reads CASSLVGRAEGDTQYF. CDR3 DNA: TGTGCCAGCAGCTTAGTCGGGAGGGCCGAAGGTGATACGCAGTATTTT.

The chain uses TRBV10-1 and TRBJ2-7, with D maybe TRBD2 (6 bases). V lost 6 bases to trimming and J lost 2 bases, with 17 bases between them. Germline CDR1 reads WNHNN; CDR2 reads SYGVQD (reference sequence). This CDR3 region has 15 residues. CDR3 in DNA: TGCGCCAGCAGCAGCAACAGTGGAGGGCCCTACGAGCAGTACTTC. Translation gives CASSSNSGGPYEQYF.

V is TRBV28 and J is TRBJ2-7, with TRBD1 matching over 8 bases. This CDR3 contains 17 residues. J lost 1 base, V lost 4 bases, and 12 bases had no gene match. The germline V gene has CDR1 MDHEN and CDR2 SYDVKM. CDR3 DNA: TGTGCCAGCAGTTCCCCTGGTTTGGGACAGGCTTCCTACGAGCAGTACTTC. As protein: CASSSPGLGQASYEQYF.

This rearrangement joins TRBV7-9 to TRBJ1-1; D is unclear. This CDR3 comprises 13 residues. Germline CDR1 reads SEHNR; CDR2 reads FQNEAQ (reference sequence). V shed 2 bases and J shed 4 bases, with 8 bases lying between them. DNA for the CDR3: TGTGCCAGCAGCTTATCGTCGAGCACTGAAGCTTTCTTT. The encoded protein is CASSLSSSTEAFF.

This sequence joins TRBV7-9 and TRBJ2-1; D is undetermined. This CDR3 is built from 14 residues. V lost 5 bases and J lost 10, with 18 bases in between. CDR1 is SEHNR, CDR2 FQNEAQ, per germline (reference sequence). Here the CDR3 DNA reads TGTGCCAGCAGCCAGATATCCGGACCCCGCGAGCAGTTCTTC. Amino acid sequence: CASSQISGPREQFF.

The J gene is TRBJ2-5, the V gene TRBV2; D gene uncertain. The CDR3 runs 14 residues. CDR1 and CDR2 from the germline V gene are SNHLY and FYNNEI. V shed 6 bases and J shed 0 bases, with 11 bases lying between them. This chain's CDR3 is CASRGSSYQETQYF. DNA of the CDR3: TGTGCCAGCAGGGGAAGCTCCTACCAAGAGACCCAGTACTTC.

A single count supports this clone. The rearrangement uses TRBV27 and TRBJ1-1; no clear D gene. V was pared by 1 base and J by 2 bases, with 11 bases between. The CDR3 loop spans 15 amino acids. Germline V gives CDR1 MNHEY, CDR2 SMNVEV (reference sequence). Here the CDR3 DNA reads TGTGCCAGCAGTTTATTTCCGAGGAGAAACACTGAAGCTTTCTTT. Protein product: CASSLFPRRNTEAFF.

The chain has TRBV4-1 and TRBJ2-2; D is unresolved. This CDR3 has 15 amino acids. CDR1 MGHRA and CDR2 YSYEKL come from the germline V gene. V was cut by 6 bases and J by 3 bases, with 14 bases left in between. Here the CDR3 reads CASRPDESYTGELFF. In DNA form, the CDR3 reads TGCGCCAGCAGACCTGACGAGTCCTACACCGGGGAGCTGTTTTTT.

V usage is TRBV27 and J usage is TRBJ2-7; the match to TRBD1 covers 11 bases. Germline CDR1 MNHEY, CDR2 SMNVEV (reference sequence). The CDR3 loop spans 12 amino acids. V trimming: 10 bases; J trimming: 6 bases; junction bases outside the gene matches: 5. CDR3 protein: CATRTGGGEQYF. CDR3 bases: TGTGCCACCAGGACAGGGGGCGGCGAGCAGTACTTC.

The V gene is TRBV7-9, the J gene TRBJ2-5; a weak D match, TRBD2 (6 bases). CDR1 is SEHNR, CDR2 FQNEAQ, per germline (reference sequence). The length of the CDR3 is 13 residues. V lost 1 base and J lost 4, with 7 bases in between. The CDR3 loop is CASSLVGGETQYF. In nucleotides, the CDR3 is TGTGCCAGCAGCTTAGTGGGAGGAGAGACCCAGTACTTC.

The chain uses TRBV7-6 and TRBJ2-2; the D gene is possibly TRBD1 (5 bases). Per the germline V gene, CDR1 is SGHVS and CDR2 is FNYEAQ. V was pared by 5 bases and J by 2 bases, with 18 bases between. This CDR3 contains 17 residues. CDR3 coding DNA: TGTGCCAGCAGCGGGGTCGTAGGGCAGGGAAACACCGGGGAGCTGTTTTTT. It encodes CASSGVVGQGNTGELFF.

The chain links TRBV7-6 to TRBJ2-5; D perhaps matches TRBD2 (6 bases). The germline V gene has CDR1 SGHVS and CDR2 FNYEAQ. The length of the CDR3 is 16 residues. Trimming shortened V by 2 bases and J by 4 bases, and 17 bases separated the two germline ends. The CDR3 region has the DNA TGTGCCAGCAGCTTATCGCCTAGGAGGGACGGAGAGACCCAGTACTTC. Its translation is CASSLSPRRDGETQYF.

The chain has TRBV6-5 and TRBJ2-1; D is possibly TRBD2 (5 bases). Germline lookup yields CDR1 MNHEY and CDR2 SVGAGI. V was pared by 4 bases and J by 9 bases, with 10 bases between. This CDR3 is built from 12 residues. The CDR3 loop reads CASSFGRGEQFF. In nucleotides, the CDR3 is TGTGCCAGCAGTTTCGGACGGGGTGAGCAGTTCTTC.